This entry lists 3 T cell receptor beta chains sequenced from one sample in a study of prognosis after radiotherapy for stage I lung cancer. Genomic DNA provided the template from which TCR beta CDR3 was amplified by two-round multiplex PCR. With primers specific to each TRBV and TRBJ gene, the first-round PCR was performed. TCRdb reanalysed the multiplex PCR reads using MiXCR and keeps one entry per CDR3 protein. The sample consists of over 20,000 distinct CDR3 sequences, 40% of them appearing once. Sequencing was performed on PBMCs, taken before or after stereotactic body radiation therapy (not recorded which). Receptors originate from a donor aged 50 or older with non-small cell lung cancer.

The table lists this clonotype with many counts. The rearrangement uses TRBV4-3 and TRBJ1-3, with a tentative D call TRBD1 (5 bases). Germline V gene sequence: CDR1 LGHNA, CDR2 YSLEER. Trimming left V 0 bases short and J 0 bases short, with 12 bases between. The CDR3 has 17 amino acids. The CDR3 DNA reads TGCGCCAGCAGCCAAGATTGGGGCTCCCCCTCTGGAAACACCATATATTTT. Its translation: CASSQDWGSPSGNTIYF.

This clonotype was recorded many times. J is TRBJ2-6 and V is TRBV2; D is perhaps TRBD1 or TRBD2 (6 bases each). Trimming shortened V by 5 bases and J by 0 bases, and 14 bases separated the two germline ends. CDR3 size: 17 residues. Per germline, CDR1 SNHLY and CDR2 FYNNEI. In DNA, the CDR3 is TGTGCCAGCAGTAGGGGGGAAGGGTACTCTGGGGCCAACGTCCTGACTTTC. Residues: CASSRGEGYSGANVLTF.

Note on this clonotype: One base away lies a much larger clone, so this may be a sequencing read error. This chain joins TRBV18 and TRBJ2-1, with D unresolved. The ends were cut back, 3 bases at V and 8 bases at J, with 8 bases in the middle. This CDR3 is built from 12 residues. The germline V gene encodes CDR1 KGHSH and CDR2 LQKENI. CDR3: CASSPATYEQFF. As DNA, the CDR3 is TGTGCCAGCTCACCCGCCACCTATGAGCAGTTCTTC.